This T cell receptor beta chain was recovered during a study of T cell repertoires in cytomegalovirus infection (dated by TCRdb to about 2019). For context, the study as a whole: Because public TCR beta signatures pointed to carriage of CMV infection together with the matching HLA type, the HLA type of each donor mattered for the analysis.

Broader findings and caveats from the paper: In both this cohort and an independent cohort of 352 donors, the cumulative frequency of public TCR beta family members distinguished carriers of CMV infection plus the relevant HLA type. The ex vivo response was dominated by HLA-C-restricted CMV-specific TCR beta clonotypes, which also provided the single most frequent clonotype in two of eight donors.

This clonotype was observed a few times. It has no known antigen specificity. No much larger clone exists at a distance of one base, and base qualities are not known. The germline V gene (reference sequence) sets CDR1 to LNHDA and CDR2 to SQIVND. The CDR3 contains 14 residues, cysteine and phenylalanine counted. Only the CDR3 DNA is retained, 42 bases long and in frame from the first base. V was cut back by 2 bases and J by 7 bases, leaving a gap of 12 bases between them. TCRdb shows the sequencer as Illumina HiSeq 1500. The public reads were reprocessed in TCRdb via fastp at Q25 and MiXCR, keeping in-frame beta chains. CDR3 protein sequences are deduplicated, and each keeps its most common genes and DNA. In this sample the table shows 450,000 to 650,000 distinct CDR3 sequences, about a quarter of which occur a single time. The top ten clonotypes cover roughly an eighth of the sample.

This receptor was identified in a human donor in good health (CMV status not recorded). Some clones in this sample may be carry-over from other donors' samples. Sequencing input: PBMCs. The chain couples TRBV19 to TRBJ1-5, with a weak D call of TRBD1 (5 bases match). The DNA is TGTGCCAGTAGTATACCGGGGGTCGGCCAGCCCCAGCATTTT. This encodes CASSIPGVGQPQHF.